The rows below give T cell receptor beta chains drawn from one sample of a study of Ad26.COV2.S vaccination and SARS-CoV-2 variants. Sequencing was performed with immunoSEQ multiplex PCR; in TCRdb, only in-frame clones are kept and a portion is missing. The table shows 300,000 to 500,000 clones, with roughly nine tenths occurring only once. The sequenced sample was peripheral blood, obtained in a trial of Ad26.COV2.S vaccine versus placebo. The receptors derive from a person between 18 and 65 years old who received the Ad26.COV2.S COVID-19 vaccine or a placebo. The CDR3 runs from the conserved cysteine through the conserved F or W. D genes are given only for firm matches. Where a row states a size, it is once, few, many or the class of an expanded clone; other rows omit it.

TRBV19,.,TRBJ1-5,.,TGTGCCAGTAATGCGGGGGGGGTTCAGCCCCAGCATTTT,CASNAGGVQPQHF
TRBV2,TRBD1,TRBJ2-5,.,TGTGCCAGCAGTGTAGTAAGGACAGGGAGAGAGACCCAGTACTTC,CASSVVRTGRETQYF
TRBV9,TRBD1,TRBJ2-5,.,TGTGCCAGCAGCCCCTGGACAGGGACATTCGGGGAGACCCAGTACTTC,CASSPWTGTFGETQYF
TRBV3-1/TRBV3-2,.,TRBJ2-7,.,TGTGCCAGCAGCCAAGAAGGGGTTTTTTACGAGCAGTACTTC,CASSQEGVFYEQYF
TRBV27,.,TRBJ2-3,few,TGTGCCAGCAGGTGGGCGACTTGGACAGATACGCAGTATTTT,CASRWATWTDTQYF
TRBV4-3,.,TRBJ1-4,.,TGCGCCAGCAGCCGTCAAGGGGCGGCTAATGAAAAACTGTTTTTT,CASSRQGAANEKLFF
TRBV27,TRBD2,TRBJ2-3,.,TGTGCCAGCAGTTTCTTGACTAGCGGGGGCACAGATACGCAGTATTTT,CASSFLTSGGTDTQYF
TRBV6-5,.,TRBJ1-2,.,TGTGCCAGCAAAGTCAGGGGAAACTATGGCTACACCTTC,CASKVRGNYGYTF
TRBV2,.,TRBJ1-1,.,TGTGCCAGCAACCCTAGGACAAGTGTAGCCCTCGCCCACTTT,CASNPRTSVALAHF
TRBV11-2,.,TRBJ1-5,.,TGTGCCAGCAGCTCCGGGGGGAGCGCAGGGGCAAGCAATCAGCCCCAGCATTTT,CASSSGGSAGASNQPQHF
TRBV6-5,.,TRBJ1-5,.,TGTGCCAGCAGTTTGGGGGCCGGTCAGCCCCAGCATTTT,CASSLGAGQPQHF
TRBV4-1,TRBD1,TRBJ2-1,.,TGCGCCAGCAGCCAGAACAGGGGGAAGAATGAGCAGTTCTTC,CASSQNRGKNEQFF
TRBV27,TRBD1,TRBJ2-7,.,TGTGCCAGCAGTTTACGGACAGGATCCGAGCAGTACTTC,CASSLRTGSEQYF
TRBV4-1,.,TRBJ1-1,.,TGCGCCAGCAGCCAATCCCTACTCGGCAGGGATGTTATTGAAGCTTTCTTT,CASSQSLLGRDVIEAFF
TRBV6-6,.,TRBJ2-2,.,TGTGCCAGCAGTTTGGGACAGAACACCGGGGAGCTGTTTTTT,CASSLGQNTGELFF
TRBV6-5,.,TRBJ2-7,.,TGTGCCAGCAGTTACTGGGGCGACTCCTACGAGCAGTACTTC,CASSYWGDSYEQYF
TRBV27,TRBD1,TRBJ1-5,.,TGTGCCAGCAGTCCGTCCACGTCAGGGGGCCAGCCCCAGCATTTT,CASSPSTSGGQPQHF
TRBV5-5,TRBD1,TRBJ1-1,.,TGTGCCAGCAGAAAACAGGGGGCCTCTGAAGCTTTCTTT,CASRKQGASEAFF
TRBV3-1/TRBV3-2,TRBD1,TRBJ2-7,.,TGTGCCAGCAGCCGAGGGGGGACAGGGACCTACGAGCAGTACTTC,CASSRGGTGTYEQYF
TRBV6-4,.,TRBJ1-4,.,TGTGCCAGCAGTGAATCCGCAGAAGGGGGTGAAAAACTGTTTTTT,CASSESAEGGEKLFF
TRBV5-1,TRBD1,TRBJ2-2,.,TGCGCCAGCAGCTCGGGACAGGGTCTCAGGGAGCTGTTTTTT,CASSSGQGLRELFF
TRBV29-1,TRBD1,TRBJ2-7,.,TGCAGCGCGCGGACAGGGTTTCACTACGAGCAGTACTTC,CSARTGFHYEQYF
TRBV4-3,.,TRBJ2-2,.,.,CASSQDRRSLTRPGSCFF
TRBV2,.,TRBJ1-3,.,TGTGCCAGTAGAGGATGGGGGGGCTCTGGAAACACCATATATTTT,CASRGWGGSGNTIYF
TRBV30,.,TRBJ2-1,.,TGTGCCTGGACGCGAGGGCCGAATGAGCAGTTCTTC,CAWTRGPNEQFF
TRBV6-1,.,TRBJ1-1,once,TGTGCCAGCAGTGAACGGACATTGGGAAACACTGAAGCTTTCTTT,CASSERTLGNTEAFF
TRBV7-2,.,TRBJ2-4,few,TGTGCCAGCAGCTTAGCACAGGGAAACAACATTCAGTACTTC,CASSLAQGNNIQYF
TRBV7-8,.,TRBJ1-1,.,TGTGCCATCGGAGGAGTGAACACTGAAGCTTTCTTT,CAIGGVNTEAFF
TRBV30,.,TRBJ1-1,.,TGTGCCTGGAGTGTACGCGGGGGTAAGAACACTGAAGCTTTCTTT,CAWSVRGGKNTEAFF
TRBV7-6,.,TRBJ2-1,.,TGTGCCAGCAGCTTGGGAACAGGGTTGGCCTACAATGAGCAGTTCTTC,CASSLGTGLAYNEQFF
TRBV3-1/TRBV3-2,.,TRBJ2-3,.,TGTGCCAGCAGCCTTAACCTCCCGTCAGATACGCAGTATTTT,CASSLNLPSDTQYF
TRBV14,.,TRBJ2-7,.,TGTGCCAGCAGCCAAGGCAGGGACCGCCCCTACGAGCAGTACTTC,CASSQGRDRPYEQYF
TRBV5-8,.,TRBJ1-2,.,TGTGCCAGCAGCTCCCAGGGAGCCGCAGGGTCTTATGGCTACACCTTC,CASSSQGAAGSYGYTF
TRBV10-3,TRBD2,TRBJ2-1,.,TGTGCCATCAGCGGGGGGGGCAATGAGCAGTTCTTC,CAISGGGNEQFF
TRBV4-3,.,TRBJ2-2,.,TGCGCCAGCAGTCTTCACACACCCCGGGGATCGAACACCGGGGAGCTGTTTTTT,CASSLHTPRGSNTGELFF
TRBV6-1,TRBD1,TRBJ1-4,.,TGTGCCAGCAGTGAAGGGACAGGGGAGGAAAAACTGTTTTTT,CASSEGTGEEKLFF
TRBV19,.,TRBJ2-5,.,TGTGCCAGTAGTATAACTTTCGTGAGGGTAGAGACCCAGTACTTC,CASSITFVRVETQYF
TRBV25-1,TRBD1,TRBJ2-7,.,TGTGCCAGCAGTGAATATGGGACAGGATACTACGAGCAGTACTTC,CASSEYGTGYYEQYF
TRBV12-3/TRBV12-4,.,TRBJ2-3,.,TGTGCCAGCAGGATCACAGATACGCAGTATTTT,CASRITDTQYF
TRBV7-2,TRBD2,TRBJ2-7,.,TGTGCCAGCAGCCGGGCGGCGGGGGGGCCGGGAGACGAGCAGTACTTC,CASSRAAGGPGDEQYF